Listed below are T cell receptor beta chains from one sample, sequenced in a study of blood T cell repertoires in COVID-19. Here immunoSEQ multiplex PCR was the method, and the copy in TCRdb shows in-frame clones only, minus some. Of about 250,000 clones listed, more than 85% are singletons. Source material: peripheral blood. The receptors here all came from a man aged 25-40 years with acute or convalescent COVID-19. The CDR3 runs from the conserved cysteine through the conserved F or W. D genes are given only for firm matches. A row's size may be missing; if present it is once, few, many or a size class.

cdr3_aa,cdr3_nt,v_call,clone_size,j_call,d_call
CASSPQRLSGNTIYF,TGTGCCAGCAGCCCCCAGCGTCTCTCTGGAAACACCATATATTTT,TRBV5-6,NA,TRBJ1-3,NA
CASIDQGTEAFF,TGCGCCAGCATCGACCAGGGTACTGAAGCTTTCTTT,TRBV2,NA,TRBJ1-1,NA
CASSVDPGTATGELFF,TGTGCCAGCAGCGTAGACCCCGGGACTGCCACCGGGGAGCTGTTTTTT,TRBV9,NA,TRBJ2-2,NA
CASSPIQGGYGYTF,TGTGCCAGCAGCCCGATTCAGGGAGGCTATGGCTACACCTTC,TRBV6-5,NA,TRBJ1-2,NA
CASSLGPASPLHF,TGTGCCAGTAGTTTGGGGCCTGCTTCACCCCTCCACTTT,TRBV19,once,TRBJ1-6,NA
CASSRDRGGYTF,TGTGCCAGCAGCCGGGACAGGGGAGGCTACACCTTC,TRBV7-9,NA,TRBJ1-2,TRBD1
CASSAAGTRGYNEQFF,TGTGCCAGCAGTGCCGCCGGGACTAGGGGATACAATGAGCAGTTCTTC,TRBV28,NA,TRBJ2-1,TRBD2
CASSLGTANYGYTF,TGTGCCAGCAGCTTGGGGACAGCGAACTATGGCTACACCTTC,TRBV5-4,NA,TRBJ1-2,NA
CASSEVKGRTGLDGYTF,TGTGCCAGCAGTGAAGTTAAGGGTAGGACAGGGCTGGATGGCTACACCTTC,TRBV6-1,NA,TRBJ1-2,TRBD1
CASSLDNFPQHF,TGTGCCAGCAGCTTAGATAATTTTCCCCAGCATTTT,TRBV7-9,NA,TRBJ1-5,NA
CASSAVRGTGNTIYF,TGTGCCAGCAGCGCGGTTAGGGGAACTGGAAACACCATATATTTT,TRBV3-1/TRBV3-2,NA,TRBJ1-3,NA
CASSQPGSYNYGYTF,TGCGCCAGCAGCCAGCCAGGAAGTTATAACTATGGCTACACCTTC,TRBV4-1,NA,TRBJ1-2,NA
CAWRASPLIRRYNEQFF,TGTGCCTGGAGAGCCTCACCATTAATTCGGCGGTACAATGAGCAGTTCTTC,TRBV30,NA,TRBJ2-1,NA
CASSLSSYEQYF,TGTGCCAGCAGCTTGAGCTCCTACGAGCAGTACTTC,TRBV7-8,NA,TRBJ2-7,NA
CASRGQGDEQFF,TGTGCCAGCAGGGGACAGGGTGATGAGCAGTTCTTC,TRBV5-4,NA,TRBJ2-1,TRBD1
CASSPGTRPYEQYF,TGTGCCAGCAGTCCCGGGACTAGGCCCTACGAGCAGTACTTC,TRBV27,NA,TRBJ2-7,TRBD2
CAWSPGTSGSGEQYF,TGTGCCTGGAGCCCCGGGACTAGCGGGAGTGGCGAGCAGTACTTC,TRBV30,NA,TRBJ2-7,TRBD2
CACTGAALRETQYF,TGTGCCTGCACAGGGGCCGCCCTAAGAGAGACCCAGTACTTC,TRBV30,NA,TRBJ2-5,TRBD1
CASSWRGLNEKLFF,TGTGCCAGCAGTTGGAGGGGGCTTAATGAAAAACTGTTTTTT,TRBV27,NA,TRBJ1-4,TRBD1
CARARRGRNYGYTF,TGTGCCAGAGCTCGGAGGGGAAGGAACTATGGCTACACCTTC,TRBV5-3,once,TRBJ1-2,NA
CATSAGAAKNIQYF,TGTGCCACCAGTGCAGGGGCGGCCAAAAACATTCAGTACTTC,TRBV24-1,once,TRBJ2-4,NA
CASTEQGGRGQPQHF,TGTGCCAGCACTGAACAGGGGGGTCGTGGTCAGCCCCAGCATTTT,TRBV2,NA,TRBJ1-5,TRBD1
CASSHSPGELFF,TGTGCCAGCAGCCATAGCCCCGGGGAGCTGTTTTTT,TRBV3-1/TRBV3-2,few,TRBJ2-2,NA